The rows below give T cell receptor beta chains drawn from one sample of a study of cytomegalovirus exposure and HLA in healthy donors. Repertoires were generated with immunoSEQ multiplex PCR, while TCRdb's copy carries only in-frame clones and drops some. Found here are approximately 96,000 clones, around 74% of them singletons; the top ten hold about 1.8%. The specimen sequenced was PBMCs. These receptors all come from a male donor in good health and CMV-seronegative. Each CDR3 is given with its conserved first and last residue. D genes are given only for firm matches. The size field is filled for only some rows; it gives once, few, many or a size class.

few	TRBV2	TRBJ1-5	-	TGTGCCAGCAGTGTTGAGGGGGTTAGCAATCAGCCCCAGCATTTT	CASSVEGVSNQPQHF
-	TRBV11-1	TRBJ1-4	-	TGTGCCAGCAGCTCTAGGACAGAAGCAAATGAAAAACTGTTTTTT	CASSSRTEANEKLFF
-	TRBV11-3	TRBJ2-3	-	TGTGCCAGCAGCCCCTGGAGGACAGATACGCAGTATTTT	CASSPWRTDTQYF
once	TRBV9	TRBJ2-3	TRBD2	TGTGCCAGCAGCGTAAAGCCTAGCGGGAGGACAGATACGCAGTATTTT	CASSVKPSGRTDTQYF
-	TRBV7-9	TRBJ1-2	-	TGTGCCATCCCACGACGGGATGGCTACACCTTC	CAIPRRDGYTF
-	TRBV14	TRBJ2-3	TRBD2	TGTGCCAGCAGCCGGGGACTAGCCAGGGTCACAGATACGCAGTATTTT	CASSRGLARVTDTQYF
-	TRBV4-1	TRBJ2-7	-	TGCGCCAGCAGCCATCCGGGGGGCACCTACGAGCAGTACTTC	CASSHPGGTYEQYF
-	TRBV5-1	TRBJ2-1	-	TGCGCCAGCAGATCTTCTGGGGGGAGCTCTTACAATGAGCAGTTCTTC	CASRSSGGSSYNEQFF
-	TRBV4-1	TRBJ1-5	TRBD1	TGCGCCAGCAGCCAGGCTGACAGGGGGGATCAGCCCCAGCATTTT	CASSQADRGDQPQHF
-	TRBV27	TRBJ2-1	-	TGTGCCAGCAGTTTGTCACAGGGGGGGAGTCAGTTCTTC	CASSLSQGGSQFF
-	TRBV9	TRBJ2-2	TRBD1	TGTGCCAGCAGCATGTGGGACAGGGGTCAAACCGGGGAGCTGTTTTTT	CASSMWDRGQTGELFF
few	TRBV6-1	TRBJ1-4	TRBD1	TGTGCCAGCAGTGTAATGGACAGGTTGGGTGAAAAACTGTTTTTT	CASSVMDRLGEKLFF
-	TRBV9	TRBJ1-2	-	TGTGCCAGCAGCGTAGATGGGAAGGGTCCGGGATACACCTTC	CASSVDGKGPGYTF
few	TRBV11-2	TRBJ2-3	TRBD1	TGTGCCAGCAGCATGACAGGGGATTACACAGATACGCAGTATTTT	CASSMTGDYTDTQYF
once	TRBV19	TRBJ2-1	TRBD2	TGTGCCAGTAGTAGGCGGGAGAGGGATGAGCAGTTCTTC	CASSRRERDEQFF
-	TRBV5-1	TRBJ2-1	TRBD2	TGCGCCAGCAGCTTGGCTAGCGGGACCGAGCAGTTCTTC	CASSLASGTEQFF
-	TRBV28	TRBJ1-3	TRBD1	TGTGCCAGCAGTTATCAGACAGGGGCCTTCTCTGGAAACACCATATATTTT	CASSYQTGAFSGNTIYF
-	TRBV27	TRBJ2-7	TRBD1	TGTGCCAGCAGTTTATCCCATACAGGGGTAGGGGCCTACGAGCAGTACTTC	CASSLSHTGVGAYEQYF
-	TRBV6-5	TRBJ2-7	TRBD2	TGTGCCAGCCGGACTAGCGGGAGCTACGAGCAGTACTTC	CASRTSGSYEQYF
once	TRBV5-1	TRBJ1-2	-	TGCGCCAGCAGCTTGAGGCAGGGGAATGGCTACACCTTC	CASSLRQGNGYTF